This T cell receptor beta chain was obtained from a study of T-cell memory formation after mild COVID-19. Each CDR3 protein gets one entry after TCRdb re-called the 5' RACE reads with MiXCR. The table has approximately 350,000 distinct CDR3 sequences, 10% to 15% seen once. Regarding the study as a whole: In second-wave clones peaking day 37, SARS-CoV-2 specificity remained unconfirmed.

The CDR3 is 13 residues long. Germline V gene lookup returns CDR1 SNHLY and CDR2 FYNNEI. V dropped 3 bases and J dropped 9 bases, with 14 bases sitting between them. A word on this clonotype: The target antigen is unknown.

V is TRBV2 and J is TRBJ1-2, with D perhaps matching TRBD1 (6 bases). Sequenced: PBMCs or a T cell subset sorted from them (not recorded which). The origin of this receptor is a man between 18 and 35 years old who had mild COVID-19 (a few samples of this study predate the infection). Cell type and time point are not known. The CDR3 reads CASSENRENRYTF. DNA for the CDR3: TGTGCCAGCAGTGAGAACAGGGAAAACCGCTACACCTTC.